What follows is one T cell receptor beta chain and its context. Its cognate antigen has yet to be identified. No base quality information exists; no much larger clone differs at one position. Libraries were built with the immunoSEQ multiplex PCR assay. A mixture of 60 forward primers for TCR Vbeta segments and 13 reverse primers for TCR Jbeta segments was used in the multiplex PCR. The CDR3 region of rearranged TCR beta genes was amplified from genomic DNA by a multiplex PCR assay. On the Illumina HiSeq System, the amplified TCR beta libraries were sequenced as 87-base-pair reads. Turning to the authors' computational methods: A later analysis tallied 75 million to 95 million unique TCR beta chains across the 610 or so repertoires, and around 10 million of those chains were shared by two or more donors. To remove PCR and sequencing errors, raw reads were error-corrected and collapsed into unique sequences using a nearest-neighbor algorithm that merged closely related sequences. CDR3 sequences were aligned to IMGT reference sequences to assign V, D and J gene segments. For a sequence to be retained, a match of at least six nucleotides was required to both a V gene segment and a J gene segment. Rearrangements were called productive when the CDR3 lacked stop codons and stayed in frame with V and J; all others were non-productive. Following IMGT convention, CDR3 was defined as the stretch from the second conserved V-encoded cysteine to the conserved J-encoded phenylalanine. The earlier analysis of about 530 of the donors excluded any sequence lacking an unambiguous match to a single V gene segment. In an earlier analysis of about 590 of the donors, a V segment was called functional when productive rearrangements were above 56.7%, and segregating when the standard deviation between donors exceeded 5%. To diagnose cytomegalovirus status from the catalog of TCR beta chain sequences, a statistical classification framework was built. In a later analysis, V and J genes were assigned by comparing TCR nucleotide sequences against IMGT/GENE-DB human TR gene sequences. The TCRdist pipeline was used in a later analysis to assign CDR3 sequences and most-parsimonious VDJ recombination scenarios. In a later analysis, each TCR beta chain was defined by its CDR3 amino acid sequence together with its V-gene family, and reads without a unique V-gene family were excluded. In a later analysis, fewer than 600 highly shared, low-generation-probability nucleotide sequences were removed to address suspected cross-contamination and a sequencing artifact. In a later analysis, a clonal expansion index for each public chain was calculated from normalized within-repertoire ranks of inferred template counts. Generation probabilities in a later analysis came from a VDJ recombination model fitted to out-of-frame rearrangements, and those results were checked against IGoR. Hypergeometric tests were used in a later analysis to score TCR-TCR, TCR-HLA and TCR-CMV co-occurrence, with a repertoire-size bias correction applied to the TCR pairs. A later analysis estimated false discovery rates by permuting HLA or CMV assignments 20 times. In a later analysis, co-occurring TCRs were grouped using DBSCAN, with TCRdist sequence similarity added in when clustering inside HLA-allele-positive subsets. Repertoires with fewer than 30,000 or more than 120,000 public chains were left out of co-occurrence clustering, as were roughly five repertoires with anomalous nucleotide sharing. TCRdb obtained this table from immuneACCESS and retained in-frame rearrangements with V and J assigned. These tables miss some clones; where compared with another copy, unresolved V genes account for less than half of the shortfall, and the remainder is unexplained. V, J and clone size were drawn from that table, and D and trimming were deduced from the DNA. The sample table contains 150,000 to 200,000 clones; only one count was recorded for about 80% of them. Around 15% of the sample is in the top ten clones.

This record comes from a study of cytomegalovirus exposure and HLA in healthy donors (dated 2017 in TCRdb). Context from the whole study: An earlier analysis of about 530 of the donors reported approximately 300 Gb of sequence data and 117 million unique TCR beta sequences obtained from about 180 million T cells. An early release covering over 500 HLA-typed donors comprised roughly 300 gigabases of sequencing data and tens of millions of unique TCR sequences. The genetic ancestry cluster associated with self-reported Caucasian donors included around four fifths of the roughly 400 genotyped donors. The study aimed to test whether cataloging public T cell receptors could reveal signatures of past pathogen exposure. The T cell repertoires of some 700 subjects were profiled by immunosequencing and related to cytomegalovirus serostatus. Besides the first cohort of hundreds of subjects, a separate validation cohort made up of around 120 different subjects was used. High-throughput TCR immunosequencing, statistical association of individual TCRs with disease status, and machine learning were combined to predict cytomegalovirus infection status. A later analysis re-examined previously published TCR beta repertoires from several hundred donors and added high-resolution HLA genotyping to investigate patterns of TCR occurrence. The later analysis used no new phenotypic data to find candidate immune exposures, relying instead on TCR beta sequences and their occurrence across donors. An earlier analysis of 587 of the donors used high-throughput TCR beta sequencing to judge whether each TCR beta V gene segment behaved as functional or pseudogenic. Donor age, sex, ethnicity and CMV serostatus were collected together with the repertoire data. A later genetic analysis took genome-wide SNP genotypes for about 60% of the roughly 670 donors and used that subset as a discovery cohort. Every repertoire in the discovery cohort had been generated on one and the same sequencing platform. HLA typing included class I and class II loci at four-digit resolution. The number of donors typed differed by locus, with about 629-630 for A, B, C, DRB1 and DQB1, 522 for DQA1, 600 to 610 for DPA1, and some 470 for DPB1. Roughly 5 DR-DQ haplotypes were treated as single units for association and clustering because of strong linkage in the cohort. On average, around 200,000 unique TCR beta nucleotide sequences were sequenced per donor among 300 to 500 genotyped donors of the cohort, with roughly 20% of those sequences being non-productive. Overall study results and their limits: In a later analysis, the rate of TCR association differed among HLA loci, with DRB1 alleles having the most associated TCRs and HLA-C alleles having the fewest. Specific HLA alleles were associated with over 15,000 TCR beta sequences at a false discovery rate of 0.05 in a later analysis. Most CMV-associated TCR beta chains appeared to be HLA-restricted in a later analysis, and the HLA associations seemed to be driven largely by CMV exposure. Because HLA typing was unavailable for some donors at each locus, only the typed subset was used in association tests. An association between a missense DCLRE1C variant and V-gene and J-gene trimming of TCR beta chains was found in a later genetic analysis and replicated in an independent cohort. A further reported finding was that TCR beta sequences accurately predicted the HLA-A and HLA-B alleles for most subjects in the first cohort. A few of the identified cytomegalovirus-associated TCR beta chains were confirmed in vitro to be specific for cytomegalovirus antigens. Approximately 16 rarely observed V segments, including chromosome 9 orphons, were excluded from the earlier analysis of approximately 500 of the donors because counts were too low. The classifier was reported to diagnose cytomegalovirus status with high specificity and sensitivity in both the original and validation cohorts. The authors suggested that the approach could potentially be extended to other disease states and immunological phenotypes. According to a later genetic analysis, donors in an Asian-associated ancestry cluster had fewer N-insertions in productive TCRs than the approximately 710-donor mean. When HLA alleles, especially DR and DQ, strongly co-occurred, TCR associations were difficult to assign to individual alleles. While some public TCRs were present in many individuals, most TCR sequences turned up only very rarely across donors. A cluster of highly shared sequence variants was judged likely to be a technical artifact of the sequencing pipeline. Linkage disequilibrium might explain the correlated functional status among segregating V segments, but an unknown experimental factor could not be ruled out. A later analysis found that HLA-associated TCR beta chains were more clonally expanded and had lower generation probabilities than equally common non-associated chains. According to a later analysis, parvovirus B19, influenza, CMV and Epstein-Barr virus appeared linked to several top co-occurrence clusters. Presence/absence analyses assumed roughly uniform sequencing depth across donors, an assumption that may not hold. In an earlier analysis of about 600 of the donors, most TCR beta V segments appeared in productive rearrangements about 90% or about 30% of the time, broadly matching IMGT annotations. The 87-base-pair reads could not distinguish some IMGT-functional V segments, including TRBV6-2 and TRBV6-3, so those segments were excluded. CMV serostatus was the only immune exposure information available for the cohort. This cohort had only TCR beta chains sequenced, and the lack of alpha or paired-chain data limited which features could be detected. A total of 164 TCR beta chains were listed by the study as associated with cytomegalovirus.

CDR1 WSHSY and CDR2 SAAADI were looked up in the germline V gene. The CDR3 goes from the cysteine to the phenylalanine over 14 residues. The DNA shown is the 42-base CDR3, in frame from base 1. V sheds 4 bases and J sheds 11 bases, leaving 18 bases between their ends. In total, roughly 710 healthy bone marrow donors made up the cohort. At the time of sampling, all cohort members were nominally healthy, though unrecorded immune exposures were likely present. The donor tested CMV seropositive, placing the donor among the 290 or so seropositive members of the cohort. Every donor gave a peripheral blood sample, and the peripheral blood mononuclear cells from that sample were used for TCR beta sequencing. Genomic DNA was extracted from the blood cell samples with the Qiagen DNeasy Blood Extraction Kit.

The sequence came from a man in his fifties or sixties in good health and CMV-seropositive. Here the chain combines TRBV10-2 and TRBJ1-5, with a tentative D gene TRBD1 over 5 matching bases. Sequencing was carried out using PBMCs. The sequenced DNA is TGCGCCAGCAGTGGCAATAGGGGCGGTGAGGCCCAGCATTTT. Translated, this is CASSGNRGGEAQHF.